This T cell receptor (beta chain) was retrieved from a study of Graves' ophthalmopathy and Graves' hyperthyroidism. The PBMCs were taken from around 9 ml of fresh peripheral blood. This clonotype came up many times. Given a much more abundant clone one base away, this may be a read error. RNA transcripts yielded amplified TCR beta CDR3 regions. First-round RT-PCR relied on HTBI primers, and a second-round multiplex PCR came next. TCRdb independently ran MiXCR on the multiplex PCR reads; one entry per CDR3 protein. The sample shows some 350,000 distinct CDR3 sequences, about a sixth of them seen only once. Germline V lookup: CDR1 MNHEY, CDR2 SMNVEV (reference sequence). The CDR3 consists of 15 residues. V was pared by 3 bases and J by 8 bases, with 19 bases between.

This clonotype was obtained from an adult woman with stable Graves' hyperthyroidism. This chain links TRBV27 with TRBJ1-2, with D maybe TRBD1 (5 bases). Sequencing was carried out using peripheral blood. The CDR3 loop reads CASSFGADGSLGYTF. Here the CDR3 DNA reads TGTGCCAGCAGTTTTGGGGCCGATGGGTCTCTGGGCTACACCTTC.